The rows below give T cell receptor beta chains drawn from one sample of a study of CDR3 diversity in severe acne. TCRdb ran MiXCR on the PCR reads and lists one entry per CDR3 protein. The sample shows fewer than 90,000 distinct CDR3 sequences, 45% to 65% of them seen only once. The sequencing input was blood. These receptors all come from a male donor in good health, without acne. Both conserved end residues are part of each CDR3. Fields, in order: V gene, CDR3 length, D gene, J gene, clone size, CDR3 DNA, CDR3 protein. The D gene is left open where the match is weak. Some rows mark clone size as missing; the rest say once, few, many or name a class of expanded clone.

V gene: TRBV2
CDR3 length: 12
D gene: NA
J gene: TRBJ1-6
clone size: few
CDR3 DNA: TGTGCCAGCAGTGATCCTAATTCACCCCTCCACTTT
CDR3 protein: CASSDPNSPLHF

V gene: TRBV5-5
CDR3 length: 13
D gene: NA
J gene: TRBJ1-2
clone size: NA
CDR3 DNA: TGTGCCAGCAGCTTGGAGGGCACCTCTGGAAACACCTTC
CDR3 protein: CASSLEGTSGNTF

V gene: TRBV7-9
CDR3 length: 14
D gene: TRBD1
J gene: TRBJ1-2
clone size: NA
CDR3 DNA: TGTGCCAGCAGCCCTAGACAGGGGGCGCGCGGCTACACCTTC
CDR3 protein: CASSPRQGARGYTF

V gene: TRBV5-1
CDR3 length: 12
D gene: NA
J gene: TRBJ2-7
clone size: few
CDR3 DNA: TGCGCCAGCAAGGCGGACTCCTACGAGCAGTACTTC
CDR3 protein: CASKADSYEQYF

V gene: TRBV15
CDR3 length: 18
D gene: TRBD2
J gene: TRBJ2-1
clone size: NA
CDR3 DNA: TGTGCCACCAGCACCGGACTAGCGGGAGACGGGTACTACAATGAGCAGTTCTTC
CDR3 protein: CATSTGLAGDGYYNEQFF

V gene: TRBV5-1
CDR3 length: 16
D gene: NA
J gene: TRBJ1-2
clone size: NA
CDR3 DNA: TGCGCCAGCAGCTTGGCCATGGGTTTGGAGTCCCGGGGCTACACCTTC
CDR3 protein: CASSLAMGLESRGYTF

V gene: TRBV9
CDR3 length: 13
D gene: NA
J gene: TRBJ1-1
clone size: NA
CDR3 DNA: TGTGCCAGCAGCGTAGTTGCTTCCACTGAAGCTTTCTTT
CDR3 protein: CASSVVASTEAFF

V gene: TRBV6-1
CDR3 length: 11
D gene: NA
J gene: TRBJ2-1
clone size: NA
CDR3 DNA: TGTGCCAGCAGTGAACGGAATGAGCAGTTCTTC
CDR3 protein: CASSERNEQFF

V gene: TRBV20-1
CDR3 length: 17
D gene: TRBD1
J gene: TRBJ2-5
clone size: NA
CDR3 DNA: TGCAGTGCTAGAGATGAGGGGTCAGGGGGAGAACAAGAGACCCAGTACTTC
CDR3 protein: CSARDEGSGGEQETQYF

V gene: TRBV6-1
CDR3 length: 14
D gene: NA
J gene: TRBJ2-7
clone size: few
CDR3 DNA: TGTGCCAGCAGTACACAGGGTACCTACTACGAGCAGTACTTC
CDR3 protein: CASSTQGTYYEQYF

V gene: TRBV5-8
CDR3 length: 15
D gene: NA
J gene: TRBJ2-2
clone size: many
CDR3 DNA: TGTGCCAGCAGCTTGGGGGGGATGAACACCGGGGAGCTGTTTTTT
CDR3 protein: CASSLGGMNTGELFF

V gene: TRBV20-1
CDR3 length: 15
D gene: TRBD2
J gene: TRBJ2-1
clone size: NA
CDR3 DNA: TGCAGTGCTGATCCCGGGACTAGCGGGAACAATGAGCAGTTCTTC
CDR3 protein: CSADPGTSGNNEQFF

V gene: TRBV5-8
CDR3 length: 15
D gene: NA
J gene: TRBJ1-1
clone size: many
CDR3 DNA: TGTGCCAGCAGCACCCGACCGGGGCCGAACACTGAAGCTTTCTTT
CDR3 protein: CASSTRPGPNTEAFF

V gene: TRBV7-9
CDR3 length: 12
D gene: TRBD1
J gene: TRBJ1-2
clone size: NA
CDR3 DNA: TGTGCCAGCAGCTTAGGGACAGGGGGGAACACCTTC
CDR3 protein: CASSLGTGGNTF

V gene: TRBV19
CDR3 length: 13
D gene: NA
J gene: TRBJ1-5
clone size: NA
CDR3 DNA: TGTGCCAGTAGTCCAGGGGCCAATCAGCCCCAGCATTTT
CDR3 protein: CASSPGANQPQHF

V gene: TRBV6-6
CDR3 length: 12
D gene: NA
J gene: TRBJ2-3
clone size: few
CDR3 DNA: TGTGCCAGCCGTTTGACCTCAGATACGAAGTATTTT
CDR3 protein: CASRLTSDTKYF

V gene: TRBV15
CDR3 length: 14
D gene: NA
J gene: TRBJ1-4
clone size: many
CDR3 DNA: TGTGCCACCAGCAGAGACAGGGGTTGGGAAAAACTGTTTTTT
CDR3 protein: CATSRDRGWEKLFF

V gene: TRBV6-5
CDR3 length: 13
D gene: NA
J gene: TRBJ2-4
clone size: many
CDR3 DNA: TGTGCCAGCAGTAACCGGGACGGAAACATTCAGTACTTC
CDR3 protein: CASSNRDGNIQYF

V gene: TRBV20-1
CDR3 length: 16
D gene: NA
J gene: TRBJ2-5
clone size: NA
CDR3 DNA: TGCAGTGCTAGACGGTCTAGCGCCCATCCTCAAGAGACCCAGTACTTC
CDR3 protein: CSARRSSAHPQETQYF

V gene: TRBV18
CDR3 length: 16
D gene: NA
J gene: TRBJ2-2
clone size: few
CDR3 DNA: TGTGCCAGCTCACCCGGACAGCCGTCGAACACCGGGGAGCTGTTTTTT
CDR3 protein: CASSPGQPSNTGELFF

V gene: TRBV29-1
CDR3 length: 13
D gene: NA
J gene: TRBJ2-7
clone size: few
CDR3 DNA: TGCAGCGTTCCAGGGGGAGGGTTGGACGAGCAGTACTTC
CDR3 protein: CSVPGGGLDEQYF

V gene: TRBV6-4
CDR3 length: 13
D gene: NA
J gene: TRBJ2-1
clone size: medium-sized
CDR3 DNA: TGTGCCAGCAGTGAACGGGGCAGGAATGAGCAGTTCTTC
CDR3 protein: CASSERGRNEQFF

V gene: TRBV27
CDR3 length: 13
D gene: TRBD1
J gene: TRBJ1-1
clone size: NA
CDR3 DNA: TGTGCCAGCAGGAACAGGGGTAAGACTGAAGCTCCCTTT
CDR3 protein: CASRNRGKTEAPF

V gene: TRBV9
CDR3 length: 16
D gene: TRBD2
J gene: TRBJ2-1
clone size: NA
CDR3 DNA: TGTGCCAGCAGCGGACCGGGACTAGCGGGGAGGAATGAGCAGTTCTTC
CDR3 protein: CASSGPGLAGRNEQFF

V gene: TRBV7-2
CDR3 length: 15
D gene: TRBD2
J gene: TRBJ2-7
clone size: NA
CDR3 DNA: TGTGCCAGCAGCTTAGTACTAGCGGGGGCCTACGAGCAGTACTTC
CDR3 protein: CASSLVLAGAYEQYF

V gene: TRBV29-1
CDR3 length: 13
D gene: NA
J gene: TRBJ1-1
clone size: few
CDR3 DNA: TGCAGCGTTGTAGTAGCGGGGGGGAGGGTAGCTTTCTTT
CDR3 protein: CSVVVAGGRVAFF

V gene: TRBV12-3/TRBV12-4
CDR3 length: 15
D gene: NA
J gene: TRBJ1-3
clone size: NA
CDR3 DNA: TGTGCCAGCAGTTTGGTGGGGAATGGGGGAAACACCATATATTTT
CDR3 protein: CASSLVGNGGNTIYF

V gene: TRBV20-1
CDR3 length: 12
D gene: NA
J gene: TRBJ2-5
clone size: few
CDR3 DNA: TGCAGTGCAAGGACAGCCCAAGAGACCCAGTACTTC
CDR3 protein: CSARTAQETQYF

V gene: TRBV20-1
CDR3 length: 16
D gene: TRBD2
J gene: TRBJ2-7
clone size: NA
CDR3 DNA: TGCAGTGCTAGAGGGAGGGGACTAGCGGTCAGCTACGAGCAGTACTTC
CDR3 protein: CSARGRGLAVSYEQYF

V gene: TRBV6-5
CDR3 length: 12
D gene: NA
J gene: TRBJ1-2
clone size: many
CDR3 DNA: TGTGCCAGCAGTCAGGGGAACTATGGCTACACCTTC
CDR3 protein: CASSQGNYGYTF

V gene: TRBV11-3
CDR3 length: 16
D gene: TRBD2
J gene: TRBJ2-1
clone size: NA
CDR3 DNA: TGTGCCAGCAGCAAGACTAGCGGGGGGGCCTGGGATGAGCAGTTCTTC
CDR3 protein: CASSKTSGGAWDEQFF

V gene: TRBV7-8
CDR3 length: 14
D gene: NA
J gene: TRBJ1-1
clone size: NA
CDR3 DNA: TGTGCCAGCAGCTTAGCTTTTATGAACACTGAAGCTTTCTTT
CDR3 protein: CASSLAFMNTEAFF

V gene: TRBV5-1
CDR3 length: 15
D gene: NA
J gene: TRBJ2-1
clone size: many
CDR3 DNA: TGCGCCACCTCCGTCTACGAAAAGGGGGGCAATGAGCAGTTCTTC
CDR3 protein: CATSVYEKGGNEQFF

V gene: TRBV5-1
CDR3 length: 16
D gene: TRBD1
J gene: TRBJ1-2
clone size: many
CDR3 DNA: TGCGCCAGCAGCACTGACAGGGAAGGGACTAACTATGGCTACACCTTC
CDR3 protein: CASSTDREGTNYGYTF

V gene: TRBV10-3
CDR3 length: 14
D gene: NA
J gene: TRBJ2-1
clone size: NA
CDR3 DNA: TGTGCCATCAGGGAGGGGGGGCACCCTAATGAGCAGTTCTTC
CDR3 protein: CAIREGGHPNEQFF

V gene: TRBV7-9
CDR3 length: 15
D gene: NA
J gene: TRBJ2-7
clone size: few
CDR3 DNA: TGTGCCAGCAGCTTACCCGGGACGCAGACCTACGAGCAGTACTTC
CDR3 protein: CASSLPGTQTYEQYF

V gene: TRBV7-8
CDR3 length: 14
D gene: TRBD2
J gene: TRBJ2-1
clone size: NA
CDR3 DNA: TGTGCCAGCAGCACGACTAGCGGGGACAATGAGCAGTTCTTC
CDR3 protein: CASSTTSGDNEQFF

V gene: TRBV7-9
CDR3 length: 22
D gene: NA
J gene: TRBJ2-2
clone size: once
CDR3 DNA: NA
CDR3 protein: CASTLTGVGGYTFGSGTVELFF

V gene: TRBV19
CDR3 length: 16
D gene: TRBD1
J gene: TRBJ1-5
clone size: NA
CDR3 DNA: TGTGCCAGTGTTGGACAGGGACAGTCTAACCGGGAGCCCCAGCATTTT
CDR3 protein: CASVGQGQSNREPQHF

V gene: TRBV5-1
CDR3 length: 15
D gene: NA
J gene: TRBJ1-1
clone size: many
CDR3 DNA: TGCGCCAGCAGCTTGGATCAACTTGGACGCGCTGAAGCTTTCTTT
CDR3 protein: CASSLDQLGRAEAFF

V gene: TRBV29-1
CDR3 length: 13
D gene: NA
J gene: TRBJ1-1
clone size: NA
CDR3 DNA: TGCAGCGGGGGGAGGGTACCGGTAACTGAAGCTTTCTTT
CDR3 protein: CSGGRVPVTEAFF

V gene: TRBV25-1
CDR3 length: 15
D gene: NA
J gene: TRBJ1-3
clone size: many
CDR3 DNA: TGTGCCAGCAGTGAAAGTTGGTCTTCTGGAAACACCATATATTTT
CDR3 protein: CASSESWSSGNTIYF

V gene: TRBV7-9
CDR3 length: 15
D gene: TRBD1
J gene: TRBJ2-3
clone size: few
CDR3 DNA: TGTGCCAGCAGCCGAACAGGGGGCACCACAGATACGCAGTATTTT
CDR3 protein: CASSRTGGTTDTQYF

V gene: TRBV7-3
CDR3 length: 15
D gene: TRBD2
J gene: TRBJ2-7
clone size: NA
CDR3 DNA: TGTGCCAGCAGCACCTCTAGCGGGAGCTCCTACGAGCAGTACTTC
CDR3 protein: CASSTSSGSSYEQYF

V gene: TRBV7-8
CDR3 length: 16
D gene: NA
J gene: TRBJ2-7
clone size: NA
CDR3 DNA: TGTGCCAGCAGCTTGGGGGTGACAGGGAGGAAACACGAGCAGTACTTC
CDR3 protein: CASSLGVTGRKHEQYF

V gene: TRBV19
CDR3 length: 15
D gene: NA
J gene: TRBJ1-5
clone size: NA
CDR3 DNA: TGTGCCAGTACCATAGGGACGGGGGGCAATCAGCCCCAGCATTTT
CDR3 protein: CASTIGTGGNQPQHF

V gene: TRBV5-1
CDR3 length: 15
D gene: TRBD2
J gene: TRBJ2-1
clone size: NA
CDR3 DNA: TGCGCCAGCCAAACGGGCGGGAGCTCCTACAATGAGCAGTTCTTC
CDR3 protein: CASQTGGSSYNEQFF

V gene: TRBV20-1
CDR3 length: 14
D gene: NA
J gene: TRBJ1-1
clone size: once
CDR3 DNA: TGCAGTGCTAGTAACAACAGGAAGAACACTGAAGCTTTCTTT
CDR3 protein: CSASNNRKNTEAFF

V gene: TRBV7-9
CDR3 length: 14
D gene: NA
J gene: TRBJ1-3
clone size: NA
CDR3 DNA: TGTGCCAGCAGCTTAGATAGACAAGGAAACACCATATATTTT
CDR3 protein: CASSLDRQGNTIYF

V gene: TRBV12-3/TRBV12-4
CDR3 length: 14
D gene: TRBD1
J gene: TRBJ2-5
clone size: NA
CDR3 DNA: TGTGCCAGCAGTGGGGGACAGGGACAAGAGACCCAGTACTTC
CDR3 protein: CASSGGQGQETQYF

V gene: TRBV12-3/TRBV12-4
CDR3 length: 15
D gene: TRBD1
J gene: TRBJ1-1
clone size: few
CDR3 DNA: TGTGCCAGCAGGGACGCAGGGGCAGGGGGCCCTGAAGCTTCCTTT
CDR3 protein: CASRDAGAGGPEASF

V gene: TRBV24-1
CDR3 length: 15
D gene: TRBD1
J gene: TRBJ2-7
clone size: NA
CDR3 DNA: TGTGCCACCAGTGGTGGGGACAGGGCCCTCTACGAGCAGTACTTC
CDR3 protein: CATSGGDRALYEQYF

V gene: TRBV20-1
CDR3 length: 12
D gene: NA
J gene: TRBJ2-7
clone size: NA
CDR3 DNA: TGCAGTGCTAGGGGCCAGGCCTACGAGCAGTACTTC
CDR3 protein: CSARGQAYEQYF

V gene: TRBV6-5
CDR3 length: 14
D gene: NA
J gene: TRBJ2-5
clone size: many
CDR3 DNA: TGTGCCAGCAGTTACGGCAGGAGGGGAGAGACCCAGTACTTC
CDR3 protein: CASSYGRRGETQYF

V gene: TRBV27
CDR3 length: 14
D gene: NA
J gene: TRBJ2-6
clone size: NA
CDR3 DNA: TGTGCCAGCTATAGGGCTAGCGGGGCCAACGTCCTGACTTTC
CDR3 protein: CASYRASGANVLTF

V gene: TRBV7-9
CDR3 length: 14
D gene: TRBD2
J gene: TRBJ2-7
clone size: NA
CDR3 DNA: TGTGCCGGCAGCCTAACCGGGACTAACTACGAGCGATACTTC
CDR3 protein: CAGSLTGTNYERYF

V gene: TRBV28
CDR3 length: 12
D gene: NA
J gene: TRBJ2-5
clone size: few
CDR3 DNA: TGTGCCACTACGACAGGTGGAGAGACCCAGTACTTC
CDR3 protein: CATTTGGETQYF

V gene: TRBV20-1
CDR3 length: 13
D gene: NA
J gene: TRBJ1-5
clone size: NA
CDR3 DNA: TGCAGTGCTAGGGTGGGTGACGGGCAGCCCCAGCATTTT
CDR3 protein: CSARVGDGQPQHF

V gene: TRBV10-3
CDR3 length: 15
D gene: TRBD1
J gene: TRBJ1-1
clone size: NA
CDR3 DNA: TGTGCCAGCCGAGGGGCAGGGGGCTGGAGCACTGAAGCTTTCTTT
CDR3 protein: CASRGAGGWSTEAFF

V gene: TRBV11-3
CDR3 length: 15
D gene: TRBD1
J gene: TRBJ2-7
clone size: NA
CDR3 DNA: TGTGCCAGCAGCGGGGGGACAGGGAGGTCCTACGAGCAGTACTTC
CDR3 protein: CASSGGTGRSYEQYF